This is a list of T cell receptor beta chains from one sample in a study of a mutant IDH1 vaccine in newly diagnosed glioma. Only in-frame clones appear in the TCRdb table, and some are missing; sequencing was by immunoSEQ multiplex PCR. The sample shows some 64,000 clones, around 85% of them seen only once. For these receptors, no antigen is known. This specimen consisted of PBMCs, obtained from a glioma patient whose treatment included an IDH1 peptide vaccine. The receptors were sampled from a woman aged 50 to 60 with glioma. The CDR3 runs from the conserved cysteine through the conserved F or W. The order of the fields is J gene, V gene, clone size, D gene, CDR3 DNA, CDR3 protein. D genes are given only for firm matches. Clone size is given for some rows only: seen once, a few or many times, or a class if the clone is expanded.

>TRBJ1-5|TRBV18|NA|NA
TGTGCCAGCTCACGGATCAGGGGCCATCAGCCCCAGCATTTT
CASSRIRGHQPQHF
>TRBJ1-6|TRBV5-1|NA|NA
TGCGCCAGCAGCTTGGCCGGTAGGTCACCCCTCCACTTT
CASSLAGRSPLHF
>TRBJ1-1|TRBV5-1|NA|NA
TGCGCCAGCAGGTCGGAGGGGGGGGTGACTGAAGCTTTCTTT
CASRSEGGVTEAFF
>TRBJ2-3|TRBV7-3|NA|NA
TGTGCCAGCAGCGGGACGTTTCGAGATACGCAGTATTTT
CASSGTFRDTQYF
>TRBJ1-6|TRBV4-1|NA|NA
TGCGCCAGCAGCCATTTCGGGACGGATGTTCGACCCCTCCACTTT
CASSHFGTDVRPLHF
>TRBJ2-5|TRBV5-1|NA|TRBD2
TGCGCCAGCAGCTTGGGGTCAGCGGGGGGCCAAGAGACCCAGTACTTC
CASSLGSAGGQETQYF
>TRBJ2-7|TRBV7-9|once|NA
TGTGCCAGCAGCCATACATTTGGACAGTTTAGCTACGAGCAGTACTTC
CASSHTFGQFSYEQYF
>TRBJ2-5|TRBV6-6|NA|NA
TGTGCCAGCAGTGCCGGGACAGCGGGCCAAGAGACCCAGTACTTC
CASSAGTAGQETQYF
>TRBJ1-1|TRBV5-1|NA|TRBD1
TGCGCCAGCAGCTTAGACAGGGGTTCGAACACTGAAGCTTTCTTT
CASSLDRGSNTEAFF
>TRBJ2-1|TRBV2|NA|TRBD1
TGTGCCAGCAGTGAAGAAGCAGGGGGCTCCTACAATGAGCAGTTCTTC
CASSEEAGGSYNEQFF
>TRBJ1-1|TRBV19|NA|NA
TGTGCCAGTACGTCCTGGGGGACGGGGGACACTGAAGCTTTCTTT
CASTSWGTGDTEAFF
>TRBJ1-5|TRBV2|NA|NA
TGTGCCAGCAGTCGATGGACAGGCAATCAGCCCCAGCATTTT
CASSRWTGNQPQHF
>TRBJ1-5|TRBV9|NA|NA
TGTGCCAGCAGCGTCGGAACGGTAGGTCAGCCCCAGCATTTT
CASSVGTVGQPQHF
>TRBJ2-7|TRBV5-1|once|NA
TGCGCCAGCAGCCTCGTTGGCAACTCCTACGAGCAGTACTTC
CASSLVGNSYEQYF
>TRBJ2-7|TRBV7-8|NA|NA
TGTGCCAGCAGCTTAGTTGCAGGGTCCTTCTCCTACGAGCAGTACTTC
CASSLVAGSFSYEQYF
>TRBJ2-6|TRBV4-2|NA|NA
TGTGCCAGCAGCCAACAAGGGGGGGCCCGTATTTCTGGGGCCAACGTCCTGACTTTC
CASSQQGGARISGANVLTF
>TRBJ2-2|TRBV19|NA|NA
TGTGCCAGTAGTATGGGTTGGGATAGCGGGGAGCTGTTTTTT
CASSMGWDSGELFF
>TRBJ1-6|TRBV30|NA|TRBD1
TGTGCCTGGAGCGTTGAGACAGGGACCTATAATTCACCCCTCCACTTT
CAWSVETGTYNSPLHF
>TRBJ2-7|TRBV5-4|NA|NA
TGTGCCAGCAGCTTGGGACAAGTGATTCCGACGCTCGAGCAGTACTTC
CASSLGQVIPTLEQYF
>TRBJ2-1|TRBV2|NA|TRBD2
TGTGCCAGCAGTGGCGGGGGACTATACAATGAGCAGTTCTTC
CASSGGGLYNEQFF
>TRBJ1-2|TRBV27|NA|NA
TGTGCCAGCAGGGGGGGTGGGGCCGGCTACACCTTC
CASRGGGAGYTF
>TRBJ2-7|TRBV4-2|NA|NA
TGTGCCAGCAGCCAAGTTGACAAGACCTACGAGCAGTACTTC
CASSQVDKTYEQYF
>TRBJ1-2|TRBV11-3|NA|NA
TGTGCCAGCAGCTTAATTGACGTAGGTGGCTACACCTTC
CASSLIDVGGYTF
>TRBJ1-2|TRBV19|NA|NA
TGTGCCAGTAGTATCCTACAGGGTCCCCCATTGGATGGCTACACCTTC
CASSILQGPPLDGYTF
>TRBJ1-1|TRBV5-4|NA|TRBD1
TGTGCCAGCAGCCCCGGGGACAGGGGTTACACTGAAGCTTTCTTT
CASSPGDRGYTEAFF
>TRBJ2-2|TRBV4-2|once|NA
TGTGCCAGCTCCCGGGCCGGCGCGAACACCGGGGAGCTGTTTTTT
CASSRAGANTGELFF
>TRBJ1-4|TRBV6-1|NA|TRBD1
TGTGCCAGCAGTGAAGCGCTTCGAAAGGGGGCTGGTGAAAAACTGTTTTTT
CASSEALRKGAGEKLFF
>TRBJ1-6|TRBV2|NA|NA
TGTGCCAGCAGTGAGGCATCACCCCTCCACTTT
CASSEASPLHF
>TRBJ1-2|TRBV6-1|once|NA
TGTGCCAGCAGTGAGAGGGCCGGGACACTCGGGTCCTATGGCTACACCTTC
CASSERAGTLGSYGYTF
>TRBJ2-3|TRBV7-9|NA|NA
TGTGCCAGCACCCTACCCCCGGGCAGGGGCACAGATACGCAGTATTTT
CASTLPPGRGTDTQYF
>TRBJ1-1|TRBV30|NA|NA
TGTGCCTGGAGTTCGGGCAGCTTGAACACTGAAGCTTTCTTT
CAWSSGSLNTEAFF
>TRBJ2-1|TRBV19|once|TRBD2
TGTGCCAGTAGTCGGGAGGGGACCTACAATGAGCAGTTCTTC
CASSREGTYNEQFF
>TRBJ2-3|TRBV30|NA|NA
TGTGCCTGGGCAGTGGGGCCTGGGGGGACAGATACGCAGTATTTT
CAWAVGPGGTDTQYF
>TRBJ1-5|TRBV10-3|NA|NA
TGTGCCATCAGTGATACTGGCAGGGACAATCAGCCCCAGCATTTT
CAISDTGRDNQPQHF
>TRBJ1-3|TRBV2|NA|NA
TGTGCCAGCAGTGCACTTGGCTCTGGAAACACCATATATTTT
CASSALGSGNTIYF
>TRBJ2-6|TRBV9|NA|NA
TGTGCCAGCAGGACAACCACAGGGCCTGGGGCCAACGTCCTGACTTTC
CASRTTTGPGANVLTF
>TRBJ2-1|TRBV19|once|NA
TGTGCCAGTAGTATAGATACAAACAGGGTCGGGCAGTTCTTC
CASSIDTNRVGQFF
>TRBJ2-7|TRBV5-1|NA|NA
TGCGCCAGCAGCTTAAGCGAGCAGTACTTC
CASSLSEQYF
>TRBJ2-7|TRBV19|NA|TRBD1
TGTGCCAGTAGTAAGTCCGGGACAGGGACGTACGAGCAGTACTTC
CASSKSGTGTYEQYF
>TRBJ1-4|TRBV25-1|NA|NA
TGTGCCAGCAGTGAAGGCGGCAGACTGTTTTTT
CASSEGGRLFF
>TRBJ2-5|TRBV9|NA|NA
TGTGCCAGCGGCCACCCAAACCAAGAGACCCAGTACTTC
CASGHPNQETQYF
>TRBJ1-5|TRBV5-5|NA|NA
TGTGCCAGCAGCCGCTCTGACAGGATGGAGCCCAATCAGCCCCAGCATTTT
CASSRSDRMEPNQPQHF
>TRBJ2-3|TRBV6-1|NA|NA
TGTGCCAGCAGTGTCCTCATAGCGGCCTTTAGCACAGATACGCAGTATTTT
CASSVLIAAFSTDTQYF
>TRBJ2-1|TRBV20-1|NA|NA
TGCAGTGCCAAGAGAACGGTTGAGCAGTTCTTC
CSAKRTVEQFF
>TRBJ2-3|TRBV7-2|once|TRBD2
TGTGCCAGCAGTATTAGGACTAGCGGGGGAGGCACAGATACGCAGTATTTT
CASSIRTSGGGTDTQYF
>TRBJ2-7|TRBV9|NA|NA
TGTGCCAGCAGCGTCGGGACTCCCGGGTTCTACGAGCAGTACTTC
CASSVGTPGFYEQYF
>TRBJ2-7|TRBV5-4|NA|NA
TGTGCCAGCAGCTTTTCGACAGGGAGGGACGAGCAGTACTTC
CASSFSTGRDEQYF
>TRBJ2-7|TRBV7-2|NA|NA
TGTGCCAGCAGCTGGACCTCCTACGAGCAGTACTTC
CASSWTSYEQYF
>TRBJ1-1|TRBV5-6|NA|TRBD1
TGTGCCAGCAGCCCCCTGGACAGGGAAAGCACTGAAGCTTTCTTT
CASSPLDRESTEAFF
>TRBJ2-2|TRBV6-5|NA|NA
TGTGCCAGCAGTTACCGGGACTCCGGGGAGCTGTTTTTT
CASSYRDSGELFF
>TRBJ1-2|TRBV19|once|NA
TGTGCCAGTAGTGGGGTTAGTGACTCTCCCCTGCGTTACACCTTC
CASSGVSDSPLRYTF
>TRBJ1-2|TRBV5-6|few|NA
TGTGCCAGCAGCCTAAATCAGGGATTAGGGAACTATGGCTACACCTTC
CASSLNQGLGNYGYTF
>TRBJ2-1|TRBV5-4|NA|NA
TGTGCCAGCAGCTTGGCCAGGGGACTTGGCTCTTACAATGAGCAGTTCTTC
CASSLARGLGSYNEQFF
>TRBJ1-2|TRBV5-1|NA|NA
TGCGCCAGCCGGCCGGGGACTAACTATGGCTACACCTTC
CASRPGTNYGYTF
>TRBJ2-2|TRBV5-4|NA|NA
TGTGCCAGCAGCTTGCCAACGGCGAACACCGGGGAGCTGTTTTTT
CASSLPTANTGELFF
>TRBJ1-3|TRBV13|NA|TRBD1
TGTGCCAGCAGCTTAGGCAACAGGGGACACTCTGGAAACACCATATATTTT
CASSLGNRGHSGNTIYF
>TRBJ1-1|TRBV2|once|NA
TGTGCCAGCAGGGCGGGGGCGCAGGGCCGCGGGGTGGACACTGAAGCTTTCTTT
CASRAGAQGRGVDTEAFF
>TRBJ1-3|TRBV6-1|NA|TRBD1
TGTGCCAGCAGTCAAGGACAGGGCAGCACCATATATTTT
CASSQGQGSTIYF
>TRBJ2-3|TRBV28|once|NA
TGTGCCAGCAGTACGAGGATCTCTGGCACAGATACGCAGTATTTT
CASSTRISGTDTQYF